What follows are 28 T cell receptor beta chains derived from one specimen sequenced in a study of blood T cells in healthy people across ages. Then a second PCR, running about 6 to 12 cycles, was carried out with a sample-barcoded 5' primer and a J-beta primer mix. TCRdb reprocessed the 5' RACE reads via MiXCR and lists one record per CDR3 protein. Found here are hundreds of thousands of distinct CDR3 sequences, around 32% of them singletons; the top ten hold less than 20%. Sequencing was performed on blood. Every receptor here comes from a woman at least 80 years old in good health.

This rearrangement joins TRBV30 to TRBJ1-2, with 8 bases matching TRBD1. The V and J ends lost 3 bases and 8 bases, in that order; junction bases with no gene match: 8. The V gene's germline CDR1 is GTSNPN and CDR2 SVGIG (reference sequence). CDR3 length: 13 amino acids. CDR3 sequence (DNA): TGTGCCTGGAGGGTGAACAGGGGGGACGGCTACACCTTC. Residues: CAWRVNRGDGYTF.

In its sample, this clonotype was seen a few times. A single base separates this from a much larger clone, so it may be a read error. The rearrangement links TRBV7-2 to TRBJ2-7; D is possibly TRBD1 (5 bases). The germline V and J ends were trimmed by 2 bases and 3 bases, with 17 bases remaining between them. Germline loops: CDR1 SGHTA, CDR2 FQGNSA. This CDR3 comprises 16 residues. The DNA of the CDR3 is TGTGCCAGCAGCTTAAACGGCAGGGCATCTCGCTACGAGCAGTACTTC. The encoded protein is CASSLNGRASRYEQYF.

This clonotype was picked up a small number of times. The chain carries TRBV6-2 or TRBV6-3 and TRBJ1-5; 10 bases agree with TRBD1. CDR3 size: 16 residues. V gave up 7 bases and J gave up 6 bases; unmatched junction bases: 12. Germline V gene data show CDR1 as MNHEY and CDR2 as SVGEGT. In DNA, the CDR3 is TGTGCCAGCACCCCGAGCGGGACAGGGGCTACTCAGCCCCAGCATTTT. It is translated as CASTPSGTGATQPQHF.

This clonotype was seen ten or more times. A much larger clonotype is one base distant, so this may be a read error. The V call is TRBV20-1, the J call TRBJ2-7; D gene unclear. Germline V CDR1 and CDR2: DFQATT, SNEGSKA (reference sequence). V was shortened by 5 bases and J by 7 bases, with 9 bases between the two germline ends. This CDR3 spans 10 amino acids. This CDR3 is CSAGLAEQYF. In DNA form, the CDR3 reads TGCAGTGCTGGATTGGCTGAGCAGTACTTC.

The rearrangement joins TRBV20-1 to TRBJ2-7; no clear D gene. Trimming removed 0 bases at V and 2 bases at J, with 11 bases between. This CDR3 has 14 amino acids. The germline CDR1 and CDR2 sequences are DFQATT and SNEGSKA (reference sequence). CDR3 nucleotide sequence: TGCAGTGCTAGAGATTTCAGCCTTCCCTACGAGCAGTACTTC. Translated, it gives CSARDFSLPYEQYF.

V is TRBV6-5 and J is TRBJ2-7; D remains unclear. V was clipped by 6 bases and J by 0 bases, with 15 bases between them. From germline, CDR1 is MNHEY and CDR2 SVGAGI. The CDR3 covers 15 residues. CDR3 sequence reads: CASSQDLRFSYEQYF. The CDR3 bases are TGTGCCAGCAGCCAGGACCTACGGTTCTCCTACGAGCAGTACTTC.

This clonotype was found many times. The chain is built from TRBV20-1 and TRBJ1-2; a weak D match, TRBD1 (6 bases). V was shortened by 3 bases and J by 4 bases, with 15 bases between the two germline ends. The CDR3 spans 14 residues. Germline V gives CDR1 DFQATT, CDR2 SNEGSKA (reference sequence). CDR3 region: CSASEQGFGYGYTF. The DNA for the CDR3 is TGCAGTGCTAGTGAGCAGGGGTTTGGCTATGGCTACACCTTC.

The rearrangement uses TRBV5-1 and TRBJ2-3; TRBD1 or TRBD2 may be the D gene (5 bases each). V was shortened by 0 bases and J by 5 bases, with 16 bases between the two germline ends. Germline CDR1 reads SGHRS; CDR2 reads YFSETQ. The CDR3 length is 16 residues. The CDR3 region has the DNA TGCGCCAGCAGCTTGGTTACTACCTCGAGGGGAGATACGCAGTATTTT. Residues: CASSLVTTSRGDTQYF.

This rearrangement joins TRBV12-3 or TRBV12-4 to TRBJ1-6; a weak D match, TRBD1 (6 bases). This CDR3 is 16 amino acids long. The V and J ends lost 6 bases and 6 bases respectively, with 18 bases between them. Written as DNA, the CDR3 is TGTGCCAGCAGCCGATGGGGGGGCGGGGGTAATTCACCCCTCCACTTT. This sequence encodes CASSRWGGGGNSPLHF.

The rearrangement links TRBV7-3 to TRBJ2-5; 8 bases are a match to TRBD2. The CDR3 loop spans 16 amino acids. Germline V gene data show CDR1 as SGHTA and CDR2 as FQGTGA. With 0 bases clipped from V and 5 bases from J, the junction kept 8 bases outside the gene matches. Here the CDR3 reads CASSLTDGRAGETQYF. The CDR3 DNA is TGTGCCAGCAGCTTAACTGACGGGAGGGCCGGGGAGACCCAGTACTTC.

This clonotype was seen ten or more times. V usage is TRBV27 and J usage is TRBJ1-2; D not certain. V lost 5 bases to trimming and J lost 2 bases, with 18 bases between them. CDR1 is MNHEY and CDR2 is SMNVEV in the germline V gene (reference sequence). The CDR3 length is 16 residues. The CDR3 is CASSPLDFPFNYGYTF. CDR3 sequence (DNA): TGTGCCAGCAGTCCCCTGGATTTTCCGTTCAACTATGGCTACACCTTC.

Ten or more counts support this clonotype. The rearrangement joins TRBV5-6 to TRBJ2-4; 7 bases line up with TRBD2. Germline-derived CDR1 and CDR2 are SGHDT and YYEEEE. The CDR3 consists of 15 residues. V shed 4 bases and J 1 base; nucleotides not matched to a gene: 5. CDR3 DNA: TGTGCCAGCAGCCTCGGGGGGACGGCCAAAAACATTCAGTACTTC. Protein sequence: CASSLGGTAKNIQYF.

Here the CDR3 DNA reads TGTGCCAGCAGTCCCCCGGGGGATGGCACAGATACGCAGTATTTT. This sequence encodes CASSPPGDGTDTQYF. The chain couples TRBV12-3 or TRBV12-4 to TRBJ2-3; TRBD2 is a possible D gene (6 bases). The CDR3 runs 15 residues. V was pared by 5 bases and J by 1 base, with 13 bases between.

This clonotype was seen many times. The rearrangement joins TRBV12-3 or TRBV12-4 to TRBJ1-4; D is unresolved. There are 16 residues in the CDR3. The ends were cut back, 4 bases at V and 0 bases at J, with 12 bases in the middle. CDR3 protein: CASSSGLVATNEKLFF. CDR3 nucleotide sequence: TGTGCCAGCAGTTCCGGACTCGTTGCAACTAATGAAAAACTGTTTTTT.

This clonotype was counted ten times or more. This chain connects TRBV20-1 to TRBJ2-5; 8 bases are a match to TRBD1. V was pared by 5 bases and J by 2 bases, with 10 bases of the junction left unmatched. The CDR3 is 15 amino acids. Germline assignment: CDR1 DFQATT and CDR2 SNEGSKA (reference sequence). The CDR3 protein is CSASPQGARQETQYF. CDR3 in DNA: TGCAGTGCTTCCCCTCAGGGGGCCCGGCAAGAGACCCAGTACTTC.

At least ten counts were recorded for this clonotype. The CDR3 region is CASSLSPGQGAYEQYF. CDR3 nucleotides: TGCGCCAGCAGCCTCTCCCCGGGACAGGGGGCTTACGAGCAGTACTTC. V gene TRBV5-1 combines with J gene TRBJ2-7; 12 bases are shared with TRBD1. CDR1 and CDR2 from the germline V gene are SGHRS and YFSETQ. The CDR3 runs 16 residues. J gave up 4 bases and V 4 bases, and 9 bases lay outside the gene matches.

Note on this clonotype: A single base separates this from a much larger clone, so it may be a read error. This chain uses TRBV6-5 with TRBJ2-5; possibly TRBD1 or TRBD2 for D (5 bases each). This CDR3 contains 15 residues. Deletions cut 6 bases from V and 11 bases from J, with 25 bases between. Germline CDR1 and CDR2: MNHEY and SVGAGI. The CDR3, as DNA: TGTGCCAGCAGCCCCGGGACGGCCTTTTACAATGAGCAGTACTTC. It specifies CASSPGTAFYNEQYF.

This clonotype was counted many times. The V gene is TRBV7-2, the J gene TRBJ2-1; the D gene is possibly TRBD2 (7 bases). Trimming took off 1 base at V and 0 bases at J, with 13 bases between the two ends. Germline CDR1 and CDR2: SGHTA and FQGNSA. The CDR3 is made up of 17 amino acids. The CDR3 here is CASSLVGGAHSYNEQFF. CDR3 DNA: TGTGCCAGCAGCTTAGTTGGGGGGGCGCACTCCTACAATGAGCAGTTCTTC.

The CDR3 region is CASSQAAGQTYEQYF. The CDR3 DNA is TGTGCCAGCAGCCAGGCCGCGGGACAGACCTACGAGCAGTACTTC. The chain has TRBV7-9 and TRBJ2-7; perhaps TRBD1 as D (7 bases). Trimming removed 5 bases from V and 2 bases from J, with 16 bases in between. The germline V gene encodes CDR1 SEHNR and CDR2 FQNEAQ (reference sequence). The CDR3 totals 15 residues.

The chain uses TRBV4-2 and TRBJ1-4, with unresolved D. This CDR3 contains 14 residues. V was clipped by 5 bases and J by 8 bases, with 15 bases between them. Germline CDR1 LGHNA, CDR2 YNFKEQ. CDR3 DNA: TGTGCCAGCAGCGCAGAGACCCTTGGGGAAAAACTGTTTTTT. Amino acid sequence: CASSAETLGEKLFF.

The sample holds many counts of this clonotype. This chain joins TRBV27 and TRBJ2-7, with 7 bases fitting TRBD1. J was trimmed by 4 bases and V by 5 bases; bases with no gene match: 8. Germline V gene data show CDR1 as MNHEY and CDR2 as SMNVEV (reference sequence). The CDR3 is made up of 14 amino acids. The CDR3 protein is CASSPATGLYEQYF. The CDR3 region has the DNA TGTGCCAGCAGTCCCGCGACAGGGCTTTACGAGCAGTACTTC.

The chain is built from TRBV4-3 and TRBJ2-7; 11 nucleotides match TRBD2. The CDR3 spans 16 residues. In germline, CDR1 is LGHNA, CDR2 YSLEER. Losses at the gene ends were 1 base for V and 2 bases for J; bases not matched to a gene: 4. CDR3 amino acids: CASSQGLAGGAYEQYF. The CDR3 DNA sequence: TGCGCCAGCAGCCAAGGGTTAGCGGGAGGGGCCTACGAGCAGTACTTC.

This clonotype was counted at least ten times. V gene TRBV7-3 combines with J gene TRBJ2-3, with 8 bases lining up with TRBD1. Germline CDR1 reads SGHTA; CDR2 reads FQGTGA. The CDR3 covers 13 residues. Losses at the gene ends were 9 bases for V and 2 bases for J; bases not matched to a gene: 4. CDR3 amino acids: CASSTGVTDTQYF. The CDR3 DNA follows: TGTGCCAGTTCGACAGGGGTCACAGATACGCAGTATTTT.

This clonotype was counted many times. The rearrangement links TRBV7-9 to TRBJ2-7; TRBD2 might be the D (6 bases). Per the germline V gene, CDR1 is SEHNR and CDR2 is FQNEAQ (reference sequence). V lost 2 bases and J 6 bases, leaving 8 bases between the germline ends. The CDR3 contains 12 residues. CDR3 nucleotides: TGTGCCAGCAGCTTACCCGGGGGCGAGCAGTACTTC. Its translation is CASSLPGGEQYF.

V and J are TRBV7-2 and TRBJ1-3; unclear D gene. Trimming shortened V by 4 bases and J by 0 bases, and 16 bases separated the two germline ends. CDR1 SGHTA and CDR2 FQGNSA come from the germline V gene. This CDR3 region has 17 residues. The CDR3 DNA is TGTGCCAGCAGCTCGTTTGGAGTCGGCCGCTCTGGAAACACCATATATTTT. Translated, it gives CASSSFGVGRSGNTIYF.

This clonotype was found a few times. CDR3 residues: CASSRTSGRGDTQYF. CDR3 bases: TGCGCCAGCAGCAGGACTAGCGGGAGGGGGGATACGCAGTATTTT. This chain connects TRBV4-3 to TRBJ2-3; 15 nucleotides align to TRBD2. The length of the CDR3 is 15 residues. The V gene's germline CDR1 is LGHNA and CDR2 YSLEER. V shed 5 bases and J 6 bases; nucleotides not matched to a gene: 3.

This clonotype occurred many times. The chain uses TRBV18 and TRBJ2-5; D ambiguous. The CDR3 is made up of 13 amino acids. The ends were cut back, 6 bases at V and 1 base at J, with 9 bases in the middle. CDR1 KGHSH and CDR2 LQKENI come from the germline V gene. Here the CDR3 DNA reads TGTGCCAGCTCTCAGAAAACCCAAGAGACCCAGTACTTC. Translated: CASSQKTQETQYF. Using reference TRBV18 and TRBJ2-5 for the parts outside the CDR3, the full variable domain is NAGVMQNPRHLVRRRGQEARLRCSPMKGHSHVYWYRQLPEEGLKFMVYLQKENIIDESGMPKERFSAEFPKEGPSILRIQQVVRGDSAAYFCASSQKTQETQYFGPGTRLLVL.

This clonotype occurred many times. The CDR3 nucleotides are TGTGCCACCAGCAGACACCGACAGGGCAGGGGCGGGGAGCAGTACTTC. This sequence encodes CATSRHRQGRGGEQYF. The chain employs TRBV15 and TRBJ2-7, with 7 bases matching TRBD1. Germline values: CDR1 LNHNV, CDR2 YYDKDF (reference sequence). The CDR3 loop spans 16 amino acids. V lost 2 bases, J lost 7 bases, and 14 bases stayed unmatched.